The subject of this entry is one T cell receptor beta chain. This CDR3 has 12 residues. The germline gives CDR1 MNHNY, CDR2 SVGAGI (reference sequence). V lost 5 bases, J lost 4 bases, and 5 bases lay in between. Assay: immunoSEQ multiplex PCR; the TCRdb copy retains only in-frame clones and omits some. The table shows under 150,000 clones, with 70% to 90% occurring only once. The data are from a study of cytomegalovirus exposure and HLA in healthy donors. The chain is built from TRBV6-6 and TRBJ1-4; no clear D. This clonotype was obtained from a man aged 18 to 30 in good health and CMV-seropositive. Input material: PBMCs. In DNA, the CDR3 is TGTGCCAGCAGTGCAGATAATGAAAAACTGTTTTTT. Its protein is CASSADNEKLFF.